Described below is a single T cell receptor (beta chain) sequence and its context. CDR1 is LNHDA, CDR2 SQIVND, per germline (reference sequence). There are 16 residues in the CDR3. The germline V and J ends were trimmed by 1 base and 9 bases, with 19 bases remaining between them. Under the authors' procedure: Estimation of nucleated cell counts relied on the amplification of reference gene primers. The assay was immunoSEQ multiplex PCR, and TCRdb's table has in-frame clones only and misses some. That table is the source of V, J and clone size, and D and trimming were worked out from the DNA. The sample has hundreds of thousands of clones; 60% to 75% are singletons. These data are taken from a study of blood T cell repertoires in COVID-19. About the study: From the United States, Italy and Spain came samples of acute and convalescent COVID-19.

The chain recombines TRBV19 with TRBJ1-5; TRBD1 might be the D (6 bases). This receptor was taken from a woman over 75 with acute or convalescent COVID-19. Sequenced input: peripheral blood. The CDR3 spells CASSIVQGVRAGPQHF. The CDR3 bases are TGTGCCAGTAGTATAGTACAGGGAGTAAGAGCAGGGCCCCAGCATTTT.